What follows are 10 T cell receptor beta chains derived from one specimen sequenced in a study of ipilimumab plus nivolumab after autologous stem cell transplantation. The table came from immunoSEQ multiplex PCR; TCRdb's copy has only in-frame clones and leaves some out. The data contain around 2,500 clones, more than 85% of them seen just once; the ten biggest clones take up 1.7%. The source was PBMCs, collected in a trial of ipilimumab plus nivolumab as post-transplant consolidation. Receptors originate from a male donor with primary mediastinal lymphoma.

This clone was picked up a small number of times. The rearrangement uses TRBV6-5 and TRBJ1-2, with D tentatively TRBD1 (6 bases). The CDR3 runs 14 residues. From germline, CDR1 is MNHEY and CDR2 SVGAGI. V gave up 4 bases and J gave up 4 bases, with 13 bases separating them. CDR3: CASSWGQGGYGYTF. The CDR3 DNA reads TGTGCCAGCAGTTGGGGGCAGGGTGGCTATGGCTACACCTTC.

This chain uses TRBV28 with TRBJ2-7, with a possible D match to TRBD1 (6 bases). V lost 8 bases, J lost 0 bases, and 8 bases lay in between. The CDR3 loop spans 12 amino acids. Germline CDR1 reads MDHEN; CDR2 reads SYDVKM. CDR3 protein: CASEDSSYEQYF. The CDR3 DNA is TGTGCCAGCGAGGACAGCTCCTACGAGCAGTACTTC.

The V and J genes are TRBV5-1 and TRBJ2-1; D is uncertain. From germline, CDR1 is SGHRS and CDR2 YFSETQ. The V and J ends lost 4 bases and 2 bases respectively, with 4 bases between them. This CDR3 region has 12 residues. The CDR3 sequence is CASSGTYNEQFF. The CDR3 DNA reads TGCGCCAGCAGCGGGACCTACAATGAGCAGTTCTTC.

The chain employs TRBV5-1 and TRBJ2-2; a possible D gene is TRBD1 (5 bases). This CDR3 contains 17 residues. Trimming took 0 bases from V and 0 from J, leaving 12 bases between them. Germline-derived CDR1 and CDR2 are SGHRS and YFSETQ. DNA for the CDR3: TGCGCCAGCAGCTTGGACGCTACCAGGGCGAACACCGGGGAGCTGTTTTTT. Its protein is CASSLDATRANTGELFF.

V is TRBV9 and J is TRBJ1-2; TRBD1 aligns across 7 bases. Trimming cost V 3 bases and J 4 bases; bases outside gene matches: 6. The V gene's germline CDR1 is SGDLS and CDR2 YYNGEE. CDR3 length: 14 residues. CDR3 nucleotide sequence: TGTGCCAGCAGCGATACAGGGGTTTTCTATGGCTACACCTTC. This codes for CASSDTGVFYGYTF.

The chain combines TRBV13 with TRBJ2-7; 9 nucleotides agree with TRBD2. Germline CDR1 and CDR2: PRHDT and FYEKMQ (reference sequence). There are 15 residues in the CDR3. V lost 7 bases, J lost 6 bases, and 13 bases stayed unmatched. CDR3 nucleotides: TGTGCCAGCACCGCCCCGGGCGGGAGGGTGGGCGAGCAGTACTTC. Its translation is CASTAPGGRVGEQYF.

The chain links TRBV6-1 to TRBJ2-3; D gene ambiguous. Trimming removed 2 bases from V and 4 bases from J, with 4 bases in between. The CDR3 runs to 12 residues. Germline loops: CDR1 MNHNS, CDR2 SASEGT. CDR3 in amino acids: CASSELADTQYF. Here the CDR3 DNA reads TGTGCCAGCAGTGAACTAGCAGATACGCAGTATTTT.

The J gene is TRBJ2-5, the V gene TRBV7-2; tentatively, D is TRBD1 or TRBD2 (5 bases each). The CDR3 totals 14 residues. Germline CDR1 and CDR2: SGHTA and FQGNSA. The V end was cut by 5 bases, the J end by 4 bases, with 14 bases between. The CDR3 sequence: CASSAVGAAETQYF. The CDR3 DNA reads TGTGCCAGCAGCGCAGTCGGGGCCGCAGAGACCCAGTACTTC.

The gene calls are TRBV4-2 and TRBJ2-7, with TRBD2 identical over 7 bases. V was clipped by 0 bases and J by 3 bases; unmatched bases: 11. Germline V CDR1 and CDR2: LGHNA, YNFKEQ. The CDR3 consists of 17 residues. In DNA form, the CDR3 reads TGTGCCAGCAGCCAAGAAGTCCCCAGCGGGATCTACTACGAGCAGTACTTC. It yields the protein CASSQEVPSGIYYEQYF.

As regards this clone: The junction shows a germline mismatch at one end, possibly a read error. The chain uses TRBV7-7 and TRBJ2-3; 12 positions agree with TRBD2. This CDR3 is built from 15 residues. Germline CDR1 and CDR2: SSHAT and FNYEAQ (reference sequence). CDR3 sequence reads: CASSPSGGATDTQYF. Here the CDR3 DNA reads TGTGCTAGCAGCCCTAGCGGGGGGGCAACAGATACGCAGTATTTT. The complete variable domain, with remaining parts taken from reference TRBV7-7 and TRBJ2-3, reads GAGVSQSPRYKVTKRGQDVTLRCDPISSHATLYWYQQALGQGPEFLTYFNYEAQPDKSGLPSDRFSAERPEGSISTLTIQRTEQRDSAMYRCASSPSGGATDTQYFGPGTRLTVL.